The TCR beta chain under discussion was sequenced for a study of shared clonotypes between healthy human individuals (dated by TCRdb to 2018 to 2020). Broadly, across the study: The cohort comprised a couple of women and three men aged 18 to 49 years. Leukapheresis yielded between about 0.9 and 10 billion PBMCs per donor. For each donor, three plates each were used for CD4 naive and CD4 memory, two plates were used for CD8 naive, and one plate was used for CD8 memory. The study deeply sequenced blood TCR repertoires of five healthy adults to estimate repertoire size and the extent of clonotype sharing between individuals. To increase sequencing depth and limit assay-specific biases, TCR repertoire library preparation and sequencing were carried out by different laboratories using diverse techniques.

Via the germline V gene, CDR1 is SGHAT and CDR2 FQNNGV. The CDR3, from cysteine to phenylalanine, totals 15 residues. The kept DNA is CDR3 alone, 45 bases in frame from the first base. V sheds 0 bases and J sheds 5 bases, leaving 13 bases between their ends. Summary of the overall study and its limitations: Compared with non-shared clonotypes, clonotypes shared by all four sorted-subset donors had higher generation probabilities. Only blood was sampled, and tissue TCR repertoires likely differ from those in blood. Because the study included only a small number of donors, the genetic and exposure-history diversity represented was limited. Even with the large sequencing depth, rarefaction of the sorted-subset datasets indicated that sequencing was incomplete. Pairwise subsampling led to the expectation that sequencing depth would affect the degree of clonotype sharing among donors. Roughly 5.2% of naive CD4, more than 3% of naive CD8, approximately 2.2% of memory CD4, and 0.35% to 0.4% of memory CD8 clonotypes were shared across a handful of donors. Estimated clonotype richness was generally larger for naive than for memory subsets.

TCR CDR3 regions were amplified from genomic DNA by multiplex PCR using the deep immunoSEQ assay. For each cell subset, the extracted genomic DNA was distributed evenly across all wells of several immunoSEQ 96-well plates, and each plate served as one replicate. For sorted subsets, each replicate PCR was loaded with about 200 ng genomic DNA, equivalent to some 27,000 T cell genomes. The purified libraries were quantified using a Qubit 3.0 fluorometer, sized with a Bioanalyzer 2100, and then quantified again using the KAPA Library Quantification kit. Every immunoSEQ 96-well plate was sequenced on a dedicated single-read 150-cycle Illumina NextSeq 550 flow cell. Turning to the authors' computational methods: Because only junctional sequences without quality scores were contained in the immunoSEQ output, filtering matching that applied to full-length reads could not be performed. To assign V/J genes and CDR3, sequences were annotated against IMGT germline references using PyIR, a Python wrapper for IgBLAST v1.9. Reads were removed for weak V/J assignments (E-value above 1e-6), missing CDR3, stop codons, out-of-frame junctions, or ambiguous translated residues. A V3J clonotype was defined by an identical inferred V gene, J gene, and CDR3 amino acid sequence. To compute the percentage overlap between repertoires, the number of shared unique clonotypes was divided by the size of the smaller repertoire. Richness of each repertoire was evaluated using RTK rarefaction, the Chao1 estimator, and Recon v2.1 estimates of unobserved clonotypes. OLGA was used to compute generation probabilities for all TCRbeta clonotypes that the gDNA method yielded from a few donors. TCRdb re-hosts the immuneACCESS table, in-frame sequences only. Its copies lack some clones; in the studies checked, an unresolved V gene accounts for under half of them, and the cause for the rest is not known. From that table come the V and J calls and clone size; the DNA was used to work out D and trimming. The sample table records about 2.4 million clones; 93% of these occur just once. The ten largest clones add up to 0.36% of the sample.

The donors were healthy, HIV-negative adults who had no recently reported acute infections or vaccinations. Only Caucasian adults living in Nashville, Tennessee, USA were represented among the donors. CD4+ T cells were enriched by magnetic negative selection; naive cells were then positively selected on CD45RA, and the negative fraction formed the memory subset. Blood was collected by leukapheresis, and PBMCs were isolated by Ficoll-Histopaque density gradient centrifugation and then cryopreserved in liquid nitrogen vapor phase. Analytical flow cytometry was used to check the purity and quantity of every magnetically sorted T cell population. From each sorted fraction, genomic DNA was isolated and quantified by UV absorbance on a Nanodrop 2000c. A word on this clone: Its antigen specificity is not known. Qualities for individual bases were not recorded, and no much larger clone is one base off.

The chain links TRBV11-2 with TRBJ2-5; a tentative D match to TRBD1 spans 6 bases. Sequencing was carried out using naive CD4+ T cells from PBMCs. According to the study, the label for this sample's cell subset or site signals: CD45RA+ positively selected. This TCR derives from a man aged 18 to 30 in good health. Some clones in this sample may be carry-over from other donors' samples. CDR3 sequence: CASSLDLQGWETQYF. Here is the DNA: TGTGCCAGCAGCTTAGACCTACAGGGATGGGAGACCCAGTACTTC.